The 2 T cell receptor beta chains presented below share a single source sample, sequenced in a study of OX40 agonist ivuxolimab in advanced cancers. This table comes from immunoSEQ multiplex PCR, and its TCRdb copy is limited to in-frame clones, with some not included. The sample carries approximately 72,000 clones, just over 85% recorded once. The source material was CD4+ or CD8+ T cells sorted from blood, sampled in a trial of the OX40 agonist ivuxolimab. The receptors derive from an adult with an advanced solid tumor such as melanoma, head and neck, liver or kidney cancer.

This clone appeared a single time. This chain links TRBV4-1 with TRBJ2-1; 8 positions match TRBD1. The germline V gene encodes CDR1 MGHRA and CDR2 YSYEKL. Trimming at V came to 1 base and at J to 3 bases, leaving 11 bases not matched to a gene. The CDR3 runs 18 residues. The CDR3 loop is CASSQGRYQGAGYNEQFF. CDR3 DNA: TGCGCCAGCAGCCAAGGGCGGTACCAGGGGGCAGGCTACAATGAGCAGTTCTTC.

V gene TRBV5-5 combines with J gene TRBJ1-4; 9 bases match TRBD1. Germline CDR1 SGHKS, CDR2 YYEKEE (reference sequence). V shed 0 bases, J shed 11 bases, and the junction held 2 bases outside the gene matches. The CDR3 has 13 amino acids. The CDR3 region has the DNA TGTGCCAGCAGCTTGGAGACAGGGGGGAAACTGTTTTTT. It translates to CASSLETGGKLFF.